This is a list of T cell receptor beta chains from one sample in a study of T cell responses to AZD1222 COVID-19 vaccine. The table came from immunoSEQ multiplex PCR; TCRdb's copy has only in-frame clones and leaves some out. The sample lists 130,000 or so clones, almost 85% occurring once. The sequences come from peripheral blood, collected 28 days after the second dose of the MenACWY control vaccine. All receptors come from an adult who received the MenACWY meningococcal vaccine as a control. The CDR3 runs from the conserved cysteine through the conserved F or W. A D gene is named only where the DNA matches it firmly. Clone size is stated in some rows and not others, as once, few, many or a class when expanded.

d_gene	v_gene	abundance	j_gene	CDR3nt	CDR3aa
NA	TRBV7-3	few	TRBJ1-1	TGTGCCAGCAGCTTAATGGCGGGGCCGGCTGAAGCTTTCTTT	CASSLMAGPAEAFF
TRBD2	TRBV28	NA	TRBJ2-1	TGTGCCAGCACGATGGGAGGGCCATTTGATCGGTTCTTC	CASTMGGPFDRFF
NA	TRBV5-4	NA	TRBJ2-5	TGTGCCAGCAGCTTATTCCGGACAGAACCCGAAGAGACCCAGTACTTC	CASSLFRTEPEETQYF
NA	TRBV6-6	NA	TRBJ2-3	TGTGCCAGCAGTCCCTTTCGGACAGATCCTTCTCTCACAGATACGCAGTATTTT	CASSPFRTDPSLTDTQYF
TRBD2	TRBV11-3	NA	TRBJ2-5	TGTGCCAGCAGCTTAGGGGTGGGGAGGGAGATTTACGAGACCCAGTACTTC	CASSLGVGREIYETQYF
TRBD1	TRBV7-2	NA	TRBJ1-2	TGTGCCAGCAGTCGACAGGGAGGTTTGGGCTACACCTTC	CASSRQGGLGYTF
TRBD1	TRBV7-9	NA	TRBJ1-2	TGTGCCAGCAGCTTATTGGGGGGACAGAATGGCTACACCTTC	CASSLLGGQNGYTF
NA	TRBV7-9	once	TRBJ1-6	TGTGCCAGCAGCTTAGAACAGCCAAATTCACCCCTCCACTTT	CASSLEQPNSPLHF
TRBD2	TRBV15	NA	TRBJ2-1	TGTGCCACCAGCGCCGGGACTAGCGGAGCCTACAATGAGCAGTTCTTC	CATSAGTSGAYNEQFF
NA	TRBV18	NA	TRBJ1-2	TGTGCCAGCTCACCATTGGGGGTTGATGGCTACACCTTC	CASSPLGVDGYTF
TRBD1	TRBV7-2	NA	TRBJ2-7	TGTGCCAGCAGCTCTACCGGGACAGGCTACGAGCAGTACTTC	CASSSTGTGYEQYF
TRBD2	TRBV6-1	few	TRBJ2-7	TGTGCCAGCAGTGAATTGAGCGGGAGTTTCTACGAGCAGTACTTC	CASSELSGSFYEQYF
NA	TRBV27	few	TRBJ1-1	TGTGCCAGCAGTTTTGAGGGGCGGGGCACTGAAGCTTTCTTT	CASSFEGRGTEAFF
NA	TRBV7-2	NA	TRBJ2-2	TGTGCCAGCAGCTTCCGACTAGCGAACACCGGGGAGCTGTTTTTT	CASSFRLANTGELFF